A single sample is the source of the 19 T cell receptor beta chains below, sequenced in a study of regulatory T cells in long-lasting Graves disease (dated by TCRdb to about 2021). Receptor libraries were prepared by multiplex PCR. Sequencing relied on an Illumina HiSeq 4000. To build TCR beta libraries, CDR3 regions were amplified by Arm-PCR using iRepertoire HTBI primers. Using fastp trimming at Q25 and MiXCR clonotype assembly, TCRdb reanalyzed the public sequencing data and kept in-frame beta chains. Here each entry gathers all rows of one CDR3 protein and keeps the most common genes and DNA. A total of a few hundred thousand distinct CDR3 sequences appear in this sample, about 13% of them only once. The ten largest clonotypes hold 10% of the sample. What this sample's time point label stands for: newly diagnosed GD, antithyroid drugs for less than 3 months. RNA was extracted from PBMCs in TRIzol for both TCR sequencing and RNA sequencing.

These data are also associated with another study on T cells in Graves' hyperthyroidism and ophthalmopathy.

This sample comprised peripheral blood mononuclear cells (PBMCs), obtained at new diagnosis, from a patient treated with antithyroid drugs. These TCRs come from a man younger than 45 with Graves disease. Donor details come from another sample of the same person, matched by shared clones.

This sequence joins TRBV14 and TRBJ2-1; tentative D call: TRBD1 (6 bases). V shed 3 bases and J shed 6 bases, with 18 bases lying between them. This CDR3 comprises 16 residues. Germline V gene lookup returns CDR1 SGHDN and CDR2 FVKESK. Here the CDR3 DNA reads TGTGCCAGCAGCCAGGCCTGGACAGCGACCTCCAATGAGCAGTTCTTC. Its translation: CASSQAWTATSNEQFF.

This clonotype has ten or more counts. Written as DNA, the CDR3 is TGTGCCAGCAGTCCCTCGACAGGGGTGAATGAGCAGTTCTTC. This sequence encodes CASSPSTGVNEQFF. The V call is TRBV12-3 or TRBV12-4, the J call TRBJ2-1; 8 nucleotides agree with TRBD1. V lost 5 bases to trimming and J lost 7 bases; unmatched junction nucleotides: 7. The CDR3 sequence is 14 residues long.

With respect to this clonotype: This could be a read error, since a much larger clone is one nucleotide away. No conserved phenylalanine or tryptophan is present at the end of the CDR3, so a read error is the likely explanation. V gene TRBV7-9 combines with J gene TRBJ2-2; 8 nucleotides match TRBD1. V lost 5 bases, J lost 3 bases, and 2 bases stayed unmatched. The CDR3 runs 14 residues. In germline, CDR1 is SEHNR, CDR2 FQNEAQ (reference sequence). CDR3 protein: CASSPTGDTGELFL. The CDR3 nucleotides are TGTGCCAGCAGCCCGACAGGGGACACCGGGGAGCTGTTTCTT.

This clonotype was found many times. V gene TRBV27 combines with J gene TRBJ1-6; D perhaps matches TRBD1 (6 bases). The germline V gene has CDR1 MNHEY and CDR2 SMNVEV (reference sequence). Trimming pared 4 bases from V and 7 bases from J, leaving 17 bases between. The CDR3 consists of 16 residues. The CDR3 sequence is CASSSQTGFSNSPLHF. Written as DNA, the CDR3 is TGTGCCAGCAGTTCACAAACAGGGTTCTCCAATTCACCCCTCCACTTT.

This clonotype occurred a few times. The chain couples TRBV5-1 to TRBJ2-7; D may match TRBD1 or TRBD2 (5 bases each). The CDR3 is 13 amino acids. The germline gives CDR1 SGHRS, CDR2 YFSETQ. V was clipped by 1 base and J by 5 bases, with 10 bases between them. CDR3: CASSLFRDHEQYF. The CDR3 DNA is TGCGCCAGCAGCTTGTTTAGGGACCACGAGCAGTACTTC.

This clonotype has a count of ten or more. The CDR3 DNA is TGTGCCAGCAGCCAGCCGCGACAGGGGAAGTCCTACGAGCAGTACTTC. Its protein product is CASSQPRQGKSYEQYF. The chain recombines TRBV11-2 with TRBJ2-7; 8 positions agree with TRBD1. Unmatched junction bases numbered 10, after V lost 5 bases and J lost 1 base. The length of the CDR3 is 16 residues. Germline CDR1 SGHAT, CDR2 FQNNGV.

In its sample, this clonotype was seen many times. V is TRBV10-2 and J is TRBJ2-7; D is possibly TRBD2 (5 bases). The V end was cut by 2 bases, the J end by 2 bases, with 13 bases between. The CDR3 has 15 residues. Germline V gene sequence: CDR1 WSHSY, CDR2 SAAADI. The CDR3 loop is CASSERGYSAYEQYF. CDR3 DNA: TGCGCCAGCAGTGAGCGGGGATACTCCGCCTACGAGCAGTACTTC.

The sample holds many counts of this clonotype. The chain combines TRBV12-3 or TRBV12-4 with TRBJ1-2; D is unresolved. This CDR3 contains 13 residues. Between the trimmed V and J ends, which lost 3 bases and 4 bases, there was a span of 9 bases. CDR3 bases: TGTGCCAGCAGTTTCGGGGATAGCTATGGCTACACCTTC. This translates into CASSFGDSYGYTF.

The V and J genes are TRBV3-1 and TRBJ2-7, with D unclear. Germline V lookup: CDR1 LGHDT, CDR2 YNNKEL (reference sequence). The CDR3 contains 15 residues. V dropped 2 bases and J dropped 2 bases, with 13 bases sitting between them. CDR3 loop: CASSQTRVRPYEQYF. DNA for the CDR3: TGTGCCAGCAGCCAAACTCGTGTCAGACCCTACGAGCAGTACTTC.

This clonotype was counted ten times or more. This chain uses TRBV28 with TRBJ2-1; 10 bases match TRBD2. CDR1 is MDHEN and CDR2 is SYDVKM in the germline V gene. V shed 5 bases, J shed 8 bases, and the junction held 9 bases outside the gene matches. This CDR3 contains 15 residues. CDR3 coding DNA: TGTGCCAGCAGTGCGTGGCTAGCGGGAGCCCATGAGCAGTTCTTC. The encoded protein is CASSAWLAGAHEQFF.

This clonotype has only one observation. A junction end diverges from the germline sequence, so it may reflect a read error. The CDR3 sequence: CASSLALDLGEQSF. CDR3 nucleotide sequence: TGCGCCAGCAGCTTGGCCTTGGATTTGGGTGAGCAGTCCTTC. The V and J genes are TRBV5-1 and TRBJ2-1; D ambiguous. Germline CDR1 reads SGHRS; CDR2 reads YFSETQ. The CDR3 has 14 amino acids. The whole variable domain, filled in from reference TRBV5-1 and TRBJ2-1, reads KAGVTQTPRYLIKTRGQQVTLSCSPISGHRSVSWYQQTPGQGLQFLFEYFSETQRNKGNFPGRFSGRQFSNSRSEMNVSTLELGDSALYLCASSLALDLGEQSFGPGTRLTVL.

This clonotype appeared many times. This chain links TRBV2 with TRBJ2-1; 9 positions agree with TRBD2. Germline lookup yields CDR1 SNHLY and CDR2 FYNNEI. Germline trimming cut 1 base from V and 11 bases from J; bases unmatched to any gene: 9. The CDR3 spans 15 residues. This CDR3 reads CASSEVGLAGPKQFF. CDR3 in DNA: TGTGCCAGCAGTGAAGTCGGGCTAGCGGGGCCTAAGCAGTTCTTC.

V is TRBV3-1 and J is TRBJ2-2, with 8 bases matching TRBD1. With 4 bases clipped from V and 6 bases from J, the junction kept 7 bases outside the gene matches. This CDR3 has 15 residues. Germline V lookup: CDR1 LGHDT, CDR2 YNNKEL (reference sequence). The CDR3 coding sequence is TGTGCCAGCAGCCTGGGACAGGTATGGGCCGGGGAGCTGTTTTTT. Amino acid sequence: CASSLGQVWAGELFF. Complete variable domain (other parts from reference TRBV3-1 and TRBJ2-2): DTAVSQTPKYLVTQMGNDKSIKCEQNLGHDTMYWYKQDSKKFLKIMFSYNNKELIINETVPNRFSPKSPDKAHLNLHINSLELGDSAVYFCASSLGQVWAGELFFGEGSRLTVL.

This clonotype turned up a few times. V usage is TRBV6-1 and J usage is TRBJ2-7; D may be TRBD1 or TRBD2 (6 bases each). The CDR3 is 15 amino acids. The V gene lost 6 bases and the J gene lost 1 base, with 16 bases spanning the gap. The germline V gene has CDR1 MNHNS and CDR2 SASEGT. This CDR3 reads CASRRLKGGSYEQYF. CDR3 bases: TGTGCCAGCAGAAGACTTAAGGGGGGTTCCTACGAGCAGTACTTC.

Many counts were recorded for this clonotype. The rearrangement joins TRBV3-1 to TRBJ2-1; the D is unclear. The V and J ends lost 1 base and 9 bases respectively, with 7 bases between them. This CDR3 is 12 amino acids long. The germline gives CDR1 LGHDT, CDR2 YNNKEL (reference sequence). In DNA form, the CDR3 reads TGTGCCAGCAGCCAAGGGGTCGGTGAGCAGTTCTTC. It translates to CASSQGVGEQFF.

Concerning this clonotype: This may arise from a read error, as a much more abundant clone is one base away. The genes are TRBV6-1 and TRBJ2-4, with D tentatively TRBD2 (6 bases). The CDR3 loop spans 18 amino acids. In germline, CDR1 is MNHNS, CDR2 SASEGT. The CDR3, as DNA: TGTACCAGCAGTGAAGGAGGTTGGGGGGAGAGCGCCAAAAACATTCAGTACTTC. It encodes CTSSEGGWGESAKNIQYF.

This clonotype appeared many times. The rearrangement uses TRBV30 and TRBJ2-7; D gene ambiguous. Germline values: CDR1 GTSNPN, CDR2 SVGIG (reference sequence). The V end was cut by 0 bases, the J end by 2 bases, with 8 bases between. CDR3 length: 13 residues. The DNA of the CDR3 is TGTGCCTGGAGTGTAGCCTATACCTACGAGCAGTACTTC. It yields the protein CAWSVAYTYEQYF.

In this sample, this clonotype turned up many times. CDR3 loop: CASSQDRINQPQHF. The CDR3 nucleotides are TGTGCCAGCAGCCAAGATCGGATCAATCAGCCCCAGCATTTT. This rearrangement joins TRBV3-1 to TRBJ1-5; D remains ambiguous. The CDR3 contains 14 residues. Between the trimmed V and J ends, which lost 0 bases and 3 bases, there was a span of 6 bases. The germline gives CDR1 LGHDT, CDR2 YNNKEL (reference sequence).

V is TRBV3-1 and J is TRBJ2-3, with a weak D call TRBD2 (5 bases). The germline V and J ends were trimmed by 1 base and 3 bases, with 14 bases remaining between them. CDR3 size: 16 residues. Per germline, CDR1 LGHDT and CDR2 YNNKEL (reference sequence). CDR3 DNA: TGTGCCAGCAGCCAAGTAATATTAGCGCGAACAGATACGCAGTATTTT. It yields the protein CASSQVILARTDTQYF.